Listed here is a single T cell receptor (beta chain). The antigen is not known. Using its own MiXCR run on the reads, TCRdb lists one record per CDR3 protein. The repertoire holds 200,000 or so distinct CDR3 sequences, with approximately 38% as singletons. The CDR3 extends over 15 amino acids. The germline CDR1 and CDR2 sequences are LGHDT and YNNKEL (reference sequence). V was pared by 5 bases and J by 5 bases, with 9 bases of the junction left unmatched. The sample originates from a study of T cell repertoires in cytomegalovirus infection. The V and J genes are TRBV3-1 and TRBJ1-1; 9 nucleotides match TRBD1. This TCR came from a human donor in good health (CMV status not recorded). Some clones in this sample may be carry-over from other donors' samples. Sequenced here: CD8+ T cells from cultured PBMCs, sampled from culture after CMV antigen stimulation. For the CDR3, the DNA is TGTGCCAGCAGCAAATCCTGGACAGGGGAAACTGAAGCTTTCTTT. It codes for CASSKSWTGETEAFF.